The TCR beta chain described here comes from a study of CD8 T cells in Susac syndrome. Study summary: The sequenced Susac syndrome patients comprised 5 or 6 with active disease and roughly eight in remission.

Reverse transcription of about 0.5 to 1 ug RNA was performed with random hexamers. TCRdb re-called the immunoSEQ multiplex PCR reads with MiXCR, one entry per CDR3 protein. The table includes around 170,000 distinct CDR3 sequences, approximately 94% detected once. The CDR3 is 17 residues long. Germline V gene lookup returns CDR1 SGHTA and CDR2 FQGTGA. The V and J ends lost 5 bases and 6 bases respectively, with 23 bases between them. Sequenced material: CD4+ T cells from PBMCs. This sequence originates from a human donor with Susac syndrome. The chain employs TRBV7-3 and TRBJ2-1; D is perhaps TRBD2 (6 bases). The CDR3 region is CASSREAGFGAFNEQFF. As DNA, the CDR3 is TGTGCCAGCAGCCGCGAGGCGGGGTTTGGGGCTTTCAATGAGCAGTTCTTC.